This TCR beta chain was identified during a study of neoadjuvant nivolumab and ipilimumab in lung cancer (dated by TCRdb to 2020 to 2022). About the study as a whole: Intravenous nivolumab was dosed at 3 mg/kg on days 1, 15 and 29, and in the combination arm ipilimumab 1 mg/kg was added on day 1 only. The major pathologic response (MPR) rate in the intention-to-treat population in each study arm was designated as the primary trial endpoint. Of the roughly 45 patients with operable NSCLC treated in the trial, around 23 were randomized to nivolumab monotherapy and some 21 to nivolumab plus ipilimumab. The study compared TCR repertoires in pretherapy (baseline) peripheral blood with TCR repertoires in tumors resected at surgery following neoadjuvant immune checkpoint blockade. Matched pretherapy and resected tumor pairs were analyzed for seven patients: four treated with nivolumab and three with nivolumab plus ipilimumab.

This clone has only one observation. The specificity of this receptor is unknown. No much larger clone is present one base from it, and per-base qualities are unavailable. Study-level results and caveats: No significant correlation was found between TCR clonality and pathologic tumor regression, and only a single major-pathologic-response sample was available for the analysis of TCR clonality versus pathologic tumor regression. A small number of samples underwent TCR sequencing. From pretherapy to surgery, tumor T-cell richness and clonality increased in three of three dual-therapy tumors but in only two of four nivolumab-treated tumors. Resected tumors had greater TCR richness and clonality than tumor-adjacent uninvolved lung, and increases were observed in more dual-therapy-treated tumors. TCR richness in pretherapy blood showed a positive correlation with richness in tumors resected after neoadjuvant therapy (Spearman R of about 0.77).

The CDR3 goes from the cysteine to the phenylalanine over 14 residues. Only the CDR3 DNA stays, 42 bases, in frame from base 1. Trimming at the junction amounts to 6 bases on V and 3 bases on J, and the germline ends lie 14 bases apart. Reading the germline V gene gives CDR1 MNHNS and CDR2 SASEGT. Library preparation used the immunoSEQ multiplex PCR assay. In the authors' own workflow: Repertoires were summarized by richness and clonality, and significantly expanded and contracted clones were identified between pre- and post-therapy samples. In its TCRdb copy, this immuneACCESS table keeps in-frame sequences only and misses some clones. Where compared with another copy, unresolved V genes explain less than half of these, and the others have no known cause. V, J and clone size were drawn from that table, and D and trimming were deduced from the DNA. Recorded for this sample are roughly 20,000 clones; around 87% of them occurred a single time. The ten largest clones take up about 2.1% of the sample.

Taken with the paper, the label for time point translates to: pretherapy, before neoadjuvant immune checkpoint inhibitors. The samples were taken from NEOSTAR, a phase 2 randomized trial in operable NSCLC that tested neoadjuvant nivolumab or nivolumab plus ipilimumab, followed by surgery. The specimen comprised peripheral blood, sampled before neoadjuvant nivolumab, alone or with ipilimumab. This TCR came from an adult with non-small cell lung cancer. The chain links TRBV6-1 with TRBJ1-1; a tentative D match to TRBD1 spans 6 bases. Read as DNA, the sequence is TGTGCCAGCAGCCAGACAGGCGGGGACACTGAAGCTTTCTTT. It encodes CASSQTGGDTEAFF.